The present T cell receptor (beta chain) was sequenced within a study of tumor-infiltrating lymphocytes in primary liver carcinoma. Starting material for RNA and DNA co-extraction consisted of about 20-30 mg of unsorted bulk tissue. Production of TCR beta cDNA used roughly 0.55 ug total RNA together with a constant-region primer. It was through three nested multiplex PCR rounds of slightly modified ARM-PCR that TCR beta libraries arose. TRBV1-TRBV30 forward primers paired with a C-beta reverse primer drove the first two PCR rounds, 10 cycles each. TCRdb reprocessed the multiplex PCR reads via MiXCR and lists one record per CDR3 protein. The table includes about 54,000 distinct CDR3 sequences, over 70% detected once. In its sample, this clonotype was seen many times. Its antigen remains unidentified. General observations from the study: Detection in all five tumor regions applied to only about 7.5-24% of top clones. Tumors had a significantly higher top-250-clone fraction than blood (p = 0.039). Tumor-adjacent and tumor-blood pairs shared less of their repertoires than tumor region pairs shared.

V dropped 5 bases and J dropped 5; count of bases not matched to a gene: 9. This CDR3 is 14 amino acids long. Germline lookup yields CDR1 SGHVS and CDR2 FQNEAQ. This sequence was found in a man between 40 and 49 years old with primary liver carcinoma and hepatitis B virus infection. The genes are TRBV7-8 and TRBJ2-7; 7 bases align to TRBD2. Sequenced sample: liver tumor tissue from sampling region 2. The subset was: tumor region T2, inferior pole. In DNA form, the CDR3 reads TGTGCCAGCAGCGATGGACTAGATTCCGACGAGCAGTACTTC. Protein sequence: CASSDGLDSDEQYF.